The 31 T cell receptor beta chains below come from one sample, sequenced in a study of T cells in women clearing cervical HPV infection. TCRdb's copy holds only in-frame clones and misses some; the assay was immunoSEQ multiplex PCR. This repertoire includes about 12,000 clones. Sequenced input: blood buffy coat. The receptors here all came from a woman between 18 and 75 years old with a cervical HPV16 infection that either progressed to CIN3+ or cleared (not recorded which).

Remarks on this clone: Read coverage stops 3 residues before the CDR3 terminus; the germline J gene supplies the remainder. The V gene is TRBV5-1, the J gene TRBJ2-5; tentative D call: TRBD2 (6 bases). V was cut by 0 bases and J by 1 base, with 10 bases left in between. CDR3 length: 15 amino acids. From germline, CDR1 is SGHRS and CDR2 YFSETQ. Incomplete CDR3 DNA: TGCGCCAGCAGCTTGGTGCGGACTACCCAAGAGACC. It translates to CASSLVRTTQET. The whole CDR3 protein is CASSLVRTTQETQYF.

In the case of this clone: The DNA ends 3 residues before the CDR3 does, and the rest of the CDR3 is filled in from the germline J gene. The chain couples TRBV6-2 or TRBV6-3 to TRBJ1-5, with D possibly being TRBD1 (6 bases). The germline V and J ends were trimmed by 6 bases and 4 bases, with 22 bases remaining between them. CDR3 length equals 17 residues. CDR1 and CDR2 from the germline V gene are MNHEY and SVGEGT. CDR3 protein: CASRNHRAPFGNQPQHF. The DNA read from the CDR3 is TGTGCCAGCAGAAACCACAGGGCCCCCTTCGGGAATCAGCCC.

Concerning this clone itself: From the germline J gene comes the end of the CDR3, since the read stops 3 residues before it. The chain recombines TRBV11-3 with TRBJ2-3; 9 nucleotides match TRBD1. The length of the CDR3 is 14 residues. J lost 4 bases, V lost 4 bases, and 3 bases had no gene match. CDR1 is SGHNT and CDR2 is YENEEA in the germline V gene. Incomplete CDR3 DNA: TGTGCCAGCAGCTCCACAGGGGGCGCAGATACG. The encoded protein is CASSSTGGADT. The entire CDR3 reads CASSSTGGADTQYF.

On this clone: The read ends 3 residues before the CDR3 terminus; that terminus is restored from the germline J gene. The J gene is TRBJ2-2, the V gene TRBV29-1; D call uncertain. The CDR3 spans 12 residues. Germline V gene lookup returns CDR1 SQVTM and CDR2 ANQGSEA. Trimming pared 7 bases from V and 7 bases from J, leaving 13 bases between. The CDR3 sequence is CSARLARGELFF. Incomplete CDR3 DNA: TGCAGCGCGAGACTCGCTCGCGGGGAG.

Notes on this clone: The CDR3 extends 3 residues past the end of the read, so its final part is completed from the germline J gene. This chain uses TRBV7-9 with TRBJ2-6; a weak D match, TRBD2 (5 bases). The CDR3 totals 15 residues. Per the germline V gene, CDR1 is SEHNR and CDR2 is FQNEAQ (reference sequence). V was shortened by 5 bases and J by 5 bases, with 13 bases between the two germline ends. CDR3 sequence reads: CASSVPGVRANVLTF. CDR3 DNA, as far as it was read: TGTGCCAGCAGCGTCCCCGGGGTGCGGGCCAACGTC.

Comments on this clone: The sequence runs out 3 residues before the end of the CDR3; the remainder is reconstructed from the germline J gene. The J gene is TRBJ1-3, the V gene TRBV20-1; D gene ambiguous. Per germline, CDR1 DFQATT and CDR2 SNEGSKA (reference sequence). This CDR3 is built from 12 residues. V lost 3 bases, J lost 0 bases, and 3 bases lay in between. The CDR3 protein is CSASSSGNTIYF. The CDR3 bases that were read are TGCAGTGCTAGCAGCTCTGGAAACACC.

Here the CDR3 reads CASSTATTGADTQYF. The sequenced CDR3 bases are TGTGCCAGTAGTACCGCTACCACAGGGGCAGATACG. J is TRBJ2-3 and V is TRBV19; TRBD1 agrees at 7 bases. Read sequence stops 3 residues before the CDR3 end, and the germline J gene provides the missing end. V shed 4 bases, J shed 4 bases, and the junction held 8 bases outside the gene matches. The germline gives CDR1 LNHDA, CDR2 SQIVND (reference sequence). This CDR3 has 15 amino acids.

About this clone itself: Read data end 3 residues before the CDR3 end; the end is taken from the germline J gene. The J gene is TRBJ2-6, the V gene TRBV19; 8 bases agree with TRBD1. Germline V lookup: CDR1 LNHDA, CDR2 SQIVND (reference sequence). This CDR3 region has 18 residues. The trim removed 10 bases at V and 0 bases at J, leaving 14 bases unmatched. The CDR3 is CATSITGTGVSGANVLTF. The sequenced part of the CDR3 DNA is TGTGCCACCTCAATTACCGGGACAGGAGTCTCTGGGGCCAACGTC. Combining the CDR3 with reference TRBV19 and TRBJ2-6 gives the whole variable domain DGGITQSPKYLFRKEGQNVTLSCEQNLNHDAMYWYRQDPGQGLRLIYYSQIVNDFQKGDIAEGYSVSREKKESFPLTVTSAQKNPTAFYLCATSITGTGVSGANVLTFGAGSRLTVL.

Of note for this clone: The CDR3 end falls 3 residues outside the read, so it is completed with the germline J gene. This chain uses TRBV7-6 with TRBJ2-3; perhaps TRBD1 as D (5 bases). There are 14 residues in the CDR3. Per the germline V gene, CDR1 is SGHVS and CDR2 is FNYEAQ. The CDR3 bases that were read are TGTGCCAGCAGCTTAGGTGGGGCGGCAGGGACG. This gives the protein CASSLGGAAGT. The whole CDR3 region reads CASSLGGAAGTQYF.

As for this clone: The read is 3 residues too short to cover the CDR3 end, so that end is filled in from the germline J gene. This chain links TRBV7-9 with TRBJ2-3; D remains ambiguous. This CDR3 comprises 11 residues. Germline V lookup: CDR1 SEHNR, CDR2 FQNEAQ (reference sequence). The CDR3 here is CASSLIETQYF. The sequenced CDR3 bases are TGTGCCAGCAGCTTAATAGAGACG.

Points on this clone: The missing CDR3 end, 3 residues past where the read stops, is filled in from the germline J gene. V is TRBV7-9 and J is TRBJ2-7; TRBD1 matches 7 bases. After removal of 6 bases from V and 1 base from J, the junction contained 6 bases not matched to a gene. The CDR3 runs 14 residues. CDR1 is SEHNR and CDR2 is FQNEAQ in the germline V gene (reference sequence). The CDR3: CASSSGTESYEQYF. The part of the CDR3 DNA that was read is TGTGCCAGCAGTTCCGGGACAGAGTCCTACGAG.

This CDR3 is CASSPGRSYEQYF. CDR3 bases read: TGTGCCAGCTCACCAGGCAGATCCTACGAG. The V gene is TRBV18, the J gene TRBJ2-7, with D uncertain. The missing CDR3 end, 3 residues past where the read stops, is filled in from the germline J gene. The V end lost 2 bases, the J end lost 1 base, and 6 bases lay between the germline ends. The CDR3 sequence is 13 residues long. Germline-derived CDR1 and CDR2 are KGHSH and LQKENI.

The CDR3 loop is CASSVEGVGGYTF. CDR3 DNA (partial): TGTGCCAGCAGCGTAGAAGGGGTGGGTGGC. The chain uses TRBV9 and TRBJ1-2; D may be TRBD1 (5 bases). The read halts 3 residues ahead of the CDR3 end, with the missing end drawn from the germline J gene. The germline V gene has CDR1 SGDLS and CDR2 YYNGEE. The V gene lost 0 bases and the J gene lost 7 bases, with 10 bases spanning the gap. CDR3 length: 13 amino acids.

A word on this clone: The read is 3 residues too short to cover the CDR3 end, so that end is filled in from the germline J gene. The chain employs TRBV7-6 and TRBJ2-7; 8 bases fit TRBD1. The germline CDR1 and CDR2 sequences are SGHVS and FNYEAQ. The CDR3 has 13 residues. J was trimmed by 3 bases and V by 3 bases; bases with no gene match: 1. The CDR3 here is CASSFGTGYEQYF. The sequenced part of the CDR3 DNA is TGTGCCAGCAGCTTTGGGACAGGCTACGAG.

In regard to this clone: The read gets to within 3 residues of the CDR3 end, and the germline J gene fills in the rest. The V and J genes are TRBV20-1 and TRBJ2-3; 10 nucleotides agree with TRBD2. CDR1 and CDR2 from the germline V gene are DFQATT and SNEGSKA (reference sequence). The CDR3 spans 14 residues. After removal of 6 bases from V and 1 base from J, the junction contained 4 bases not matched to a gene. CDR3 loop: CSASGLAGTDTQYF. The CDR3 bases that were read are TGCAGTGCCAGCGGACTAGCGGGCACAGATACG.

The DNA read from the CDR3 is TGTGCCAGCAGCCACGGCGGCACAGGGTACGAG. Translating gives CASSHGGTGYE. The full CDR3 reads CASSHGGTGYEQYF. V usage is TRBV6-2 or TRBV6-3 and J usage is TRBJ2-7, with D maybe TRBD1 (6 bases). The read halts 3 residues ahead of the CDR3 end, with the missing end drawn from the germline J gene. The CDR3 extends over 14 amino acids. Looked up from germline, CDR1 is MNHEY and CDR2 is SVGEGT. The V and J ends lost 6 bases and 4 bases respectively, with 16 bases between them.

A note on this clone: The read ends 3 residues shy of where the CDR3 ends; the end is completed using the germline J gene. The chain joins TRBV12-3 or TRBV12-4 to TRBJ2-5, with D possibly matching TRBD1 (5 bases). V was cut by 1 base and J by 7 bases, with 13 bases left in between. The CDR3 is 14 residues long. The part of the CDR3 DNA that was read is TGTGCCAGCAGTTTAGAGGTCGCGCAGGGGACC. Translated, it gives CASSLEVAQGT. The whole CDR3 protein reads CASSLEVAQGTQYF.

About this clone: The CDR3 extends 3 residues past the end of the read, so its final part is completed from the germline J gene. V and J are TRBV6-2 or TRBV6-3 and TRBJ2-1, with 11 bases lining up with TRBD2. The length of the CDR3 is 16 residues. With 6 bases clipped from V and 3 bases from J, the junction kept 7 bases outside the gene matches. Germline CDR1 reads MNHEY; CDR2 reads SVGEGT. CDR3 region: CASRSSGGQLYNEQFF. The covered CDR3 bases are TGTGCCAGCAGGTCTAGCGGGGGGCAGCTCTACAATGAG.

A remark on this clone: The read stops 3 residues short of the end of the CDR3; the missing end is completed from the germline J gene. The J gene is TRBJ2-5, the V gene TRBV2, with unresolved D. The germline gives CDR1 SNHLY, CDR2 FYNNEI. The CDR3 spans 15 residues. The ends were cut back, 5 bases at V and 4 bases at J, with 17 bases in the middle. The CDR3 sequence is CASSIGSPRGETQYF. Partial CDR3 DNA: TGTGCCAGCAGTATAGGGTCCCCGAGAGGAGAGACC.

A word on this clone: The CDR3 end falls 3 residues outside the read, so it is completed with the germline J gene. V and J are TRBV5-1 and TRBJ1-6; D perhaps matches TRBD1 (6 bases). The germline V gene encodes CDR1 SGHRS and CDR2 YFSETQ. Trimming removed 0 bases at V and 4 bases at J, with 11 bases between. The CDR3 sequence is 16 residues long. The DNA read from the CDR3 is TGCGCCAGCAGCTTGGTCCCAGGGGCATATAATTCACCC. Protein product: CASSLVPGAYNSP. The complete CDR3 reads CASSLVPGAYNSPLHF.

Concerning this clone: The CDR3 is cut off 3 residues early in the read; its end comes from the germline J gene. The chain uses TRBV20-1 and TRBJ2-2; 11 bases align to TRBD1. The CDR3 has 15 amino acids. J gave up 3 bases and V 2 bases, and 2 bases lay outside the gene matches. Germline assignment: CDR1 DFQATT and CDR2 SNEGSKA (reference sequence). The CDR3 is CSARTGQGDTGELFF. CDR3 DNA, as far as it was read: TGCAGTGCTAGAACGGGACAGGGGGACACCGGGGAG.

Of note for this clone: The CDR3 end lies 3 residues beyond the end of the read and is filled in from the germline J gene. The rearrangement links TRBV20-1 to TRBJ2-7; 9 bases are a match to TRBD2. Unmatched junction bases numbered 19, after V lost 6 bases and J lost 4 bases. Germline CDR1 is DFQATT and CDR2 is SNEGSKA (reference sequence). The CDR3 contains 17 residues. The CDR3 protein is CSAQITSGRLAGYEQYF. The sequenced CDR3 bases are TGCAGTGCCCAGATCACGTCAGGTCGGCTAGCGGGATACGAG.

Concerning this clone: The read halts 3 residues ahead of the CDR3 end, with the missing end drawn from the germline J gene. This sequence joins TRBV19 and TRBJ1-1; D uncertain. Per germline, CDR1 LNHDA and CDR2 SQIVND (reference sequence). Between the trimmed V and J ends, which lost 0 bases and 6 bases, there was a span of 14 bases. The length of the CDR3 is 15 residues. CDR3 protein: CASSIDAPGRAEAFF. The CDR3 DNA, read in part, is TGTGCCAGTAGTATAGATGCCCCGGGGAGGGCTGAA.

Note on this clone: The read gets to within 3 residues of the CDR3 end, and the germline J gene fills in the rest. The chain uses TRBV7-6 and TRBJ1-2; D uncertain. The CDR3 loop spans 12 amino acids. Germline CDR1 reads SGHVS; CDR2 reads FNYEAQ. CDR3 residues: CASSLGTHDYTF. Incomplete CDR3 DNA: TGTGCCAGCAGCTTAGGGACTCACGAC. The full variable domain, in which reference TRBV7-6 and TRBJ1-2 provide the parts outside the CDR3, is GAGVSQSPRYKVTKRGQDVALRCDPISGHVSLYWYRQALGQGPEFLTYFNYEAQQDKSGLPNDRFSAERPEGSISTLTIQRTEQRDSAMYRCASSLGTHDYTFGSGTRLTVV.

Concerning this clone itself: The CDR3 end is not reached by the read, which stops 3 residues before it; the germline J gene fills it in. The chain combines TRBV28 with TRBJ1-5; TRBD1 is a possible D gene (6 bases). The V and J ends lost 4 bases and 6 bases respectively, with 16 bases between them. This CDR3 is 15 amino acids long. Per the germline V gene, CDR1 is MDHEN and CDR2 is SYDVKM. CDR3 in amino acids: CASSSGTPPSQPQHF. The CDR3 bases that were read are TGTGCCAGCAGTTCCGGGACACCGCCGAGTCAGCCC.

Details on this clone: Read data end 3 residues before the CDR3 end; the end is taken from the germline J gene. This chain links TRBV5-1 with TRBJ1-1; a possible D gene is TRBD1 (6 bases). Germline loops: CDR1 SGHRS, CDR2 YFSETQ. This CDR3 has 11 residues. CDR3 region: CASSLGGPAFF. CDR3 DNA (partial): TGCGCCAGCAGCTTGGGGGGGCCG.

With respect to this clone: The junction differs from germline at one of its ends, possibly a read error. The CDR3 goes on 3 residues after the read ends, and that part is filled in from the germline J gene. Other DNA sequences of this sample code for an identical CDR3. The chain links TRBV19 to TRBJ1-3, with TRBD1 as a possible D gene (6 bases). The germline V gene has CDR1 LNHDA and CDR2 SQIVND (reference sequence). The CDR3 length is 14 residues. The part of the CDR3 DNA that was read is TGTGCCAGTACCCCTTACAGGGTATCGAACACG. Its protein product is CASTPYRVSNT. The entire CDR3 protein reads CASTPYRVSNTIYF.

Comment on this clone: Read sequence stops 3 residues before the CDR3 end, and the germline J gene provides the missing end. The rearrangement links TRBV4-1 to TRBJ1-2; D is perhaps TRBD1 (6 bases). Germline V gives CDR1 MGHRA, CDR2 YSYEKL. This CDR3 region has 18 residues. The CDR3 region is CASSQEGAGIMDRDVYTF. The CDR3 bases that were read are TGCGCCAGCAGCCAAGAGGGGGCAGGGATTATGGATAGGGATGTC.

Of note for this clone: The read terminates 3 residues ahead of where the CDR3 ends, so the germline J gene completes it. The chain is built from TRBV7-3 and TRBJ2-3; 14 bases agree with TRBD2. This CDR3 has 15 amino acids. Germline-derived CDR1 and CDR2 are SGHTA and FQGTGA. The chain's CDR3 is CASSRGLAGDETQYF. CDR3 bases read: TGTGCCAGCAGCCGGGGACTAGCGGGGGATGAGACG.

Worth noting for this clone: Read coverage stops 3 residues before the CDR3 terminus; the germline J gene supplies the remainder. The chain links TRBV5-8 to TRBJ2-7; D is uncertain. This CDR3 spans 12 amino acids. Germline values: CDR1 SGHTS, CDR2 YDEGEE. V dropped 3 bases and J dropped 5 bases, with 9 bases sitting between them. CDR3 amino acids: CASSSGVDEQYF. The covered CDR3 bases are TGTGCCAGCAGCTCCGGTGTGGACGAG.

With respect to this clone: One end of the junction varies from germline; a read error may be responsible. The CDR3 end lies 3 residues beyond the end of the read and is filled in from the germline J gene. This sequence joins TRBV11-3 and TRBJ2-2, with 11 bases identical to TRBD1. The CDR3 contains 13 residues. Germline V gives CDR1 SGHNT, CDR2 YENEEA. The CDR3 bases that were read are TGTGCCAGCAGCTCACTGGGACAGGGGGGG. Its protein product is CASSSLGQGG. The full CDR3 protein reads CASSSLGQGGLFF.